This T cell receptor (beta chain) stems from a study of T cells in Graves' hyperthyroidism and ophthalmopathy. Study summary: Once the initial diagnosis was made, peripheral blood was obtained before any treatment.

There are many counts of this clonotype. No antigen is known for it. Germline is not matched at one junction end, which may reflect a read error. General study points: Stable hyperthyroidism and ophthalmopathy were separated using 13 V-J signatures.

CDR3 length: 14 amino acids. Germline V gene sequence: CDR1 SSHAT, CDR2 FNYEAQ (reference sequence). There were TCR beta CDR3 regions amplified from RNA transcripts. The HTBI primer set was used in a first-round RT-PCR of the TCR CDR3. TCRdb processed the multiplex PCR reads anew with MiXCR; each CDR3 protein has one entry. The sample yields 500,000 to 600,000 distinct CDR3 sequences, 15% to 20% seen once. Ophthalmopathy in the patients scored at least 3 on Clinical Activity Score and at least 4 on NOSPECS grade, lasting under 3 months. The receptor was isolated from a man aged 35-49 years with Graves' ophthalmopathy. Sequenced input: blood. The chain combines TRBV7-7 with TRBJ2-1, with TRBD2 matching over 9 bases. CDR3 nucleotides: TGTGCTAGCAGCTTAGCGGGGGTGCATAATGAGCAGTTCTTC. It yields the protein CASSLAGVHNEQFF.